The sequence of this T cell receptor (beta chain) was determined in a study of T cell responses to AZD1222 COVID-19 vaccine. General study findings and limits: The study found Spike-specific TCR breadth and depth rose after two AZD1222 doses. Along spike, vaccine-associated CD4 TCRs were found throughout, with dominance at 160-218 and 743-854. The study sampled repertoires only after the peak T cell response.

With respect to this clone: Its cognate antigen is unknown.

The CDR3 contains 18 residues. V gave up 0 bases and J gave up 2 bases; unmatched junction bases: 4. Germline assignment: CDR1 LGHNA and CDR2 YNFKEQ. Data came from immunoSEQ multiplex PCR; TCRdb stores just in-frame clones and leaves some out. The table includes about 120,000 clones, 90% detected once. This specimen consisted of peripheral blood, obtained on day 0 of MenACWY control vaccination. This clonotype originated in an adult in good health. The chain has TRBV4-2 and TRBJ2-3; 14 bases match TRBD2. The DNA for the CDR3 is TGTGCCAGCAGCCAAGATGGGACTAGCGGGAGCCCCACAGATACGCAGTATTTT. This encodes CASSQDGTSGSPTDTQYF.